This TCR beta chain was recovered during a study of blood T cell repertoires in COVID-19. The overall study: Sites across the United States, Italy and Spain contributed samples from acute and convalescent COVID-19. The cDNA or gDNA used as material had been derived from T cells, B-cell-depleted T cells, or PBMCs.

In the authors' workflow: Using reference gene primer amplification, nucleated cell counts were estimated. Some clones are missing from TCRdb's copy, which holds only in-frame ones; the method was immunoSEQ multiplex PCR. D and trimming were read from the DNA, whereas the V and J calls and clone size are those reported in that table. The table includes 150,000 to 200,000 clones, around 81% detected once. The CDR3 covers 13 residues. V was cut by 0 bases and J by 7 bases, with 11 bases left in between. CDR1 and CDR2 (germline): SGHRS, YFSETQ. This chain uses TRBV5-1 with TRBJ2-7; D might be TRBD2 (5 bases). The TCR originated in a human donor with acute or convalescent COVID-19. The donor label of this sample is uncertain. The sample consisted of peripheral blood. The CDR3, as DNA: TGCGCCAGCAGCTTGGATCCGGGCGGGGAGCAGTACTTC. This sequence encodes CASSLDPGGEQYF.